The 3 T cell receptor beta chains below come from one sample, sequenced in a study of cytomegalovirus exposure and HLA in healthy donors. TCRdb's table, derived via immunoSEQ multiplex PCR, lists solely in-frame clones and lacks some. Of around 120,000 clones in the sample, more than 85% are singletons; the top ten hold approximately 4.5%. The sample was PBMCs. These receptors all come from a man aged 18-30 years in good health and CMV-seropositive.

The chain couples TRBV14 to TRBJ1-1, with D possibly matching TRBD1 (5 bases). The CDR3 sequence is 13 residues long. The germline V gene has CDR1 SGHDN and CDR2 FVKESK. With 5 bases removed from V and 4 bases from J, the gap between germline ends came to 11 bases. The CDR3 region is CASSGASGTEAFF. The CDR3 DNA reads as TGTGCCAGCAGCGGGGCCTCGGGCACTGAAGCTTTCTTT. Filled out from reference TRBV14 and TRBJ1-1, the complete variable domain reads EAGVTQFPSHSVIEKGQTVTLRCDPISGHDNLYWYRRVMGKEIKFLLHFVKESKQDESGMPNNRFLAERTGGTYSTLKVQPAELEDSGVYFCASSGASGTEAFFGQGTRLTVV.

This rearrangement joins TRBV5-1 to TRBJ2-1, with D hard to call. The germline gives CDR1 SGHRS, CDR2 YFSETQ. The germline V and J ends were trimmed by 4 bases and 8 bases, with 22 bases remaining between them. CDR3 length: 16 residues. The CDR3 here is CASSRGNSPKADEQFF. The DNA of the CDR3 is TGCGCCAGCAGCCGTGGCAACAGTCCAAAGGCTGATGAGCAGTTCTTC.

The chain joins TRBV28 to TRBJ2-2; D call uncertain. Per germline, CDR1 MDHEN and CDR2 SYDVKM. This CDR3 has 14 residues. V shed 5 bases and J shed 6 bases, with 13 bases lying between them. The CDR3 coding sequence is TGTGCCAGCAGTCCCCCCCAGCGCCCCGGGGAGCTGTTTTTT. Translating it yields CASSPPQRPGELFF.